Listed below are T cell receptor beta chains from one sample, sequenced in a study of cytomegalovirus exposure and HLA in healthy donors. Clones were sequenced by immunoSEQ multiplex PCR, and TCRdb holds only the in-frame ones, with some missing. The sample holds under 200,000 clones; roughly 73% are singletons and the top ten take 1.3% to 1.5%. Sequencing input: PBMCs. These receptors all stem from a woman aged 30 to 39 in good health and CMV-seronegative. The CDR3 runs from the conserved cysteine through the conserved F or W. The D gene is left open where the match is weak. Only part of the rows carry a size: once, few, many, or a class if the clone is expanded.

v_gene: TRBV25-1
abundance: -
d_gene: TRBD1
j_gene: TRBJ2-7
CDR3nt: TGTGCCAGCAGTGAATCTCGACAGGGGGACTACGAGCAGTACTTC
CDR3aa: CASSESRQGDYEQYF

v_gene: TRBV2
abundance: medium-sized
d_gene: -
j_gene: TRBJ1-5
CDR3nt: TGTGCCAGCAGTGAAGGGTTGGCAGCGGTACAGCCCCAGCATTTT
CDR3aa: CASSEGLAAVQPQHF

v_gene: TRBV5-6
abundance: -
d_gene: TRBD2
j_gene: TRBJ2-5
CDR3nt: TGTGCCAGCAGCTTGGAAGTAGCGGGGAACAAAGAGACCCAGTACTTC
CDR3aa: CASSLEVAGNKETQYF

v_gene: TRBV2
abundance: few
d_gene: -
j_gene: TRBJ1-1
CDR3nt: TGTGCCAGCAGTGAACTGACGGGAGAAGCTTTCTTT
CDR3aa: CASSELTGEAFF

v_gene: TRBV19
abundance: few
d_gene: TRBD2
j_gene: TRBJ2-2
CDR3nt: TGTGCCAGTGGTTACGGCCTAGCGGGGGTGACCGGGGAGCTGTTTTTT
CDR3aa: CASGYGLAGVTGELFF

v_gene: TRBV10-2
abundance: once
d_gene: -
j_gene: TRBJ1-2
CDR3nt: TGCGCCAGCAGTGAGTCGACAGGCCTCTATGGCTACACCTTC
CDR3aa: CASSESTGLYGYTF

v_gene: TRBV4-2
abundance: -
d_gene: TRBD1
j_gene: TRBJ1-3
CDR3nt: TGTGCCAGCAGCCAAGATGAGGGGGCGGGAGGAAACACCATATATTTT
CDR3aa: CASSQDEGAGGNTIYF

v_gene: TRBV5-1
abundance: -
d_gene: -
j_gene: TRBJ2-2
CDR3nt: TGCGCCAGCAGCAGTAAGGGGGCGAACACCGGGGAGCTGTTTTTT
CDR3aa: CASSSKGANTGELFF

v_gene: TRBV6-5
abundance: -
d_gene: -
j_gene: TRBJ1-1
CDR3nt: TGTGCCAGCAGTCAGGGCACTGAAGCTTTCTTT
CDR3aa: CASSQGTEAFF

v_gene: TRBV7-8
abundance: -
d_gene: TRBD2
j_gene: TRBJ2-5
CDR3nt: TGTGCCAGCAGCTTACCCTTCGGGGGGGCATTAAACCAAGAGACCCAGTACTTC
CDR3aa: CASSLPFGGALNQETQYF

v_gene: TRBV2
abundance: once
d_gene: -
j_gene: TRBJ2-5
CDR3nt: TGTGCCAGCAGTCACTTCCCGGAGGAAGAGACCCAGTACTTC
CDR3aa: CASSHFPEEETQYF

v_gene: TRBV6-4
abundance: -
d_gene: TRBD2
j_gene: TRBJ2-3
CDR3nt: TGTGCCAGCAGTTGGACTAGCGGGGGACTCACAGATACGCAGTATTTT
CDR3aa: CASSWTSGGLTDTQYF

v_gene: TRBV2
abundance: -
d_gene: TRBD1
j_gene: TRBJ2-5
CDR3nt: TGTGCCGGCAGGGACAGTCAAGAGACCCAGTACTTC
CDR3aa: CAGRDSQETQYF

v_gene: TRBV18
abundance: -
d_gene: -
j_gene: TRBJ2-3
CDR3nt: TGTGCCAGCTCACCCGTACGAGATGGCACAGATACGCAGTATTTT
CDR3aa: CASSPVRDGTDTQYF

v_gene: TRBV6-6
abundance: once
d_gene: -
j_gene: TRBJ2-7
CDR3nt: TGTGCCAGCAGTTATAGCTCCTACGAGCAGTGCTTC
CDR3aa: CASSYSSYEQCF

v_gene: TRBV6-6
abundance: -
d_gene: -
j_gene: TRBJ1-2
CDR3nt: -
CDR3aa: CASSSSWTGDKNGYTF